One sample yielded the 18 T cell receptor beta chains listed below, sequenced in a study of OX40 agonist ivuxolimab in advanced cancers. TCRdb keeps only in-frame clones here, not all; method: immunoSEQ multiplex PCR. The profile shows around 21,000 clones, about 80% of them singletons. The input for sequencing was CD4+ or CD8+ T cells sorted from blood, taken in a trial of the OX40 agonist ivuxolimab. The receptors were sampled from an adult with an advanced solid tumor such as melanoma, head and neck, liver or kidney cancer.

The table lists this clone with a few counts. V gene TRBV29-1 combines with J gene TRBJ2-7, with D unclear. The V gene lost 4 bases and the J gene lost 0 bases, with 7 bases spanning the gap. The CDR3 totals 12 residues. The germline CDR1 and CDR2 sequences are SQVTM and ANQGSEA. The CDR3 loop is CSVVSRSYEQYF. The CDR3 coding sequence is TGCAGCGTTGTTTCACGCTCCTACGAGCAGTACTTC.

The rearrangement joins TRBV4-1 to TRBJ1-4; a possible D gene is TRBD1 (6 bases). Germline V gene lookup returns CDR1 MGHRA and CDR2 YSYEKL. V lost 1 base and J 10 bases, leaving 16 bases between the germline ends. The CDR3 covers 15 residues. The CDR3: CASSQVRPGDRKLFF. The CDR3 nucleotides are TGCGCCAGCAGCCAAGTAAGGCCAGGGGATCGAAAACTGTTTTTT.

The gene calls are TRBV10-3 and TRBJ2-5, with D unclear. Near its end, the DNA agrees better with TRBJ2-7, so the J call may be wrong. Germline CDR1 ENHRY, CDR2 SYGVKD. This CDR3 is built from 14 residues. Written as DNA, the CDR3 is TGTGCCATCAGTAACGCACCAAGCTCCTACGAGCAGTACTTC. It yields the protein CAISNAPSSYEQYF.

The rearrangement uses TRBV27 and TRBJ2-3, with a possible D match to TRBD1 (5 bases). Per the germline V gene, CDR1 is MNHEY and CDR2 is SMNVEV (reference sequence). The CDR3 covers 13 residues. V was pared by 3 bases and J by 10 bases, with 14 bases between. The CDR3 bases are TGTGCCAGCAGTTTGGGCCAGCTACAGGCGCAGTATTTT. Its protein product is CASSLGQLQAQYF.

This sequence joins TRBV28 and TRBJ2-3, with a tentative D call TRBD1 (7 bases). V was shortened by 8 bases and J by 5 bases, with 20 bases between the two germline ends. CDR1 is MDHEN, CDR2 SYDVKM, per germline. The CDR3 is 15 residues long. As DNA, the CDR3 is TGTGCCAGCGCAGGGGGAGGCCGGGGGCAAGATACGCAGTATTTT. Amino acids: CASAGGGRGQDTQYF.

The gene calls are TRBV5-1 and TRBJ1-4, with 9 bases matching TRBD1. This CDR3 spans 17 amino acids. Germline CDR1 SGHRS, CDR2 YFSETQ. The junction had 11 bases not matched to a gene; V was cut back by 1 base and J by 7 bases. CDR3 amino acids: CASSLLGQGTQGEKLFF. The DNA for the CDR3 is TGCGCCAGCAGCTTGCTTGGACAGGGGACCCAGGGTGAAAAACTGTTTTTT.

This clone was seen a single time. V usage is TRBV2 and J usage is TRBJ2-5, with 9 bases identical to TRBD1. CDR3 length: 15 amino acids. V shed 7 bases, J shed 4 bases, and the junction held 10 bases outside the gene matches. CDR1 is SNHLY, CDR2 FYNNEI, per germline. The CDR3 nucleotides are TGTGCCAGCATTAGCTCCGGGACAGGGAGAGAGACCCAGTACTTC. Its translation is CASISSGTGRETQYF.

The chain joins TRBV2 to TRBJ1-4; possible D gene TRBD1, 5 bases. The CDR3 is made up of 17 amino acids. Trimming took off 5 bases at V and 2 bases at J, with 18 bases between the two ends. Germline CDR1 is SNHLY and CDR2 is FYNNEI. The CDR3 DNA reads TGTGCCAGCAGTTATACGACAGTCGGGGCCACTAATGAAAAACTGTTTTTT. Amino acid sequence: CASSYTTVGATNEKLFF.

CDR3 loop: CAIRTGSHSGNTIYF. The CDR3 coding sequence is TGTGCCATCAGGACAGGGTCCCACTCTGGAAACACCATATATTTT. V is TRBV10-3 and J is TRBJ1-3; 7 positions agree with TRBD1. The trim removed 6 bases at V and 0 bases at J, leaving 5 bases unmatched. Germline lookup yields CDR1 ENHRY and CDR2 SYGVKD. CDR3 length equals 15 residues.

This clone has only a few counts. This chain joins TRBV7-9 and TRBJ1-2; 7 bases match TRBD1. The V gene end was trimmed by 10 bases and the J gene end by 7 bases; junction bases not matched to a gene: 12. Germline V lookup: CDR1 SEHNR, CDR2 FQNEAQ (reference sequence). This CDR3 spans 13 amino acids. The CDR3 loop is CATPRGMRSGYTF. In nucleotides, the CDR3 is TGTGCCACCCCCAGGGGGATGCGGTCTGGCTACACCTTC.

This clone has only one observation. This chain links TRBV30 with TRBJ2-2; 7 nucleotides agree with TRBD1. The CDR3 contains 15 residues. V was clipped by 4 bases and J by 6 bases; unmatched bases: 11. Germline loops: CDR1 GTSNPN, CDR2 SVGIG (reference sequence). CDR3: CAWIKSGDSAGELFF. CDR3 sequence (DNA): TGTGCCTGGATTAAATCCGGGGACAGTGCCGGGGAGCTGTTTTTT.

The rearrangement links TRBV5-1 to TRBJ2-1, with D tentatively TRBD2 (5 bases). Per the germline V gene, CDR1 is SGHRS and CDR2 is YFSETQ. The length of the CDR3 is 13 residues. Trimming shortened V by 1 base and J by 10 bases, and 12 bases separated the two germline ends. CDR3 residues: CASSLRSGREQFF. As DNA, the CDR3 is TGCGCCAGCAGCTTGAGGAGTGGGAGAGAGCAGTTCTTC.

The chain couples TRBV7-3 to TRBJ2-5; TRBD2 matches at 14 bases. Germline trimming cut 3 bases from V and 2 bases from J; bases unmatched to any gene: 20. Germline V gene sequence: CDR1 SGHTA, CDR2 FQGTGA. This CDR3 is 22 amino acids long. The CDR3 DNA reads TGTGCCAGCAGCTTTTACCACAGGTGGGGACTAGCGGGAGAGTTTGGTCAAGAGACCCAGTACTTC. Translating gives CASSFYHRWGLAGEFGQETQYF. Full variable domain (rest looked up from reference TRBV7-3 and TRBJ2-5): GAGVSQTPSNKVTEKGKYVELRCDPISGHTALYWYRQSLGQGPEFLIYFQGTGAADDSGLPNDRFFAVRPEGSVSTLKIQRTERGDSAVYLCASSFYHRWGLAGEFGQETQYFGPGTRLLVL.

V and J are TRBV9 and TRBJ2-5; 14 nucleotides line up with TRBD2. With 4 bases clipped from V and 2 bases from J, the junction kept 10 bases outside the gene matches. CDR3 length: 18 amino acids. Germline V CDR1 and CDR2: SGDLS, YYNGEE. CDR3 region: CASSPTPGLAGGQETQYF. The CDR3 nucleotides read TGTGCCAGCAGCCCCACGCCCGGACTAGCGGGGGGACAAGAGACCCAGTACTTC.

The chain is built from TRBV6-6 and TRBJ2-4; TRBD2 matches at 11 bases. There are 15 residues in the CDR3. Losses at the gene ends were 7 bases for V and 7 bases for J; bases not matched to a gene: 9. In germline, CDR1 is MNHNY, CDR2 SVGAGI (reference sequence). In nucleotides, the CDR3 is TGTGCCAGCACCCCTAGCGGGGGGCGTGGGAACATTCAGTACTTC. Protein: CASTPSGGRGNIQYF.

This clone appeared once. The chain recombines TRBV28 with TRBJ1-2; 9 nucleotides line up with TRBD1. The CDR3 consists of 13 residues. Germline V gives CDR1 MDHEN, CDR2 SYDVKM. V dropped 6 bases and J dropped 8; count of bases not matched to a gene: 7. The CDR3 region has the DNA TGTGCCAGCAGGGAAGGGACAGGGCAAGGCTACACCTTC. It codes for CASREGTGQGYTF.

The chain combines TRBV6-5 with TRBJ1-5; D is ambiguous. This CDR3 region has 14 residues. Trimming pared 5 bases from V and 4 bases from J, leaving 12 bases between. CDR1 is MNHEY and CDR2 is SVGAGI in the germline V gene. CDR3 DNA sequence: TGTGCCAGCAGTGTAACGGACCCTAATCAGCCCCAGCATTTT. Its protein is CASSVTDPNQPQHF.

The chain combines TRBV11-2 with TRBJ2-7; 9 bases are shared with TRBD1. CDR1 is SGHAT, CDR2 FQNNGV, per germline. The CDR3 sequence is 13 residues long. Trimming cost V 8 bases and J 5 bases; bases outside gene matches: 7. CDR3 sequence: CASHGQGRDEQYF. For the CDR3, the DNA is TGTGCCAGCCACGGACAGGGGCGGGACGAGCAGTACTTC.